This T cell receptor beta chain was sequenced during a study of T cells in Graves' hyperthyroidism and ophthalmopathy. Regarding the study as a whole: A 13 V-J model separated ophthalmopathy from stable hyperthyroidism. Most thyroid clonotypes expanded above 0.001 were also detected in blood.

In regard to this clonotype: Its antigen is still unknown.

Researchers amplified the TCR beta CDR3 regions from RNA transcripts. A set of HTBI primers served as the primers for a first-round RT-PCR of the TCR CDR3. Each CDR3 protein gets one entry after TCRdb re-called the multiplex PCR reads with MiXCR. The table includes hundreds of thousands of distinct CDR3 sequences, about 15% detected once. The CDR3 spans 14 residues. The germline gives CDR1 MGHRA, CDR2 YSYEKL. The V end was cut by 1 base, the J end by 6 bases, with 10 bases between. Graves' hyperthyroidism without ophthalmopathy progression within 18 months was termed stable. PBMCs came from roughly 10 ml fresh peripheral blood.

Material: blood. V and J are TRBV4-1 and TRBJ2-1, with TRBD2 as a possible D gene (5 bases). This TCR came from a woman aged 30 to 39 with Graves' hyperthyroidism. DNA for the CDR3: TGCGCCAGCAGCCAAGTTGAGGGTAGCAATGAGCAGTTCTTC. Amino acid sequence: CASSQVEGSNEQFF.